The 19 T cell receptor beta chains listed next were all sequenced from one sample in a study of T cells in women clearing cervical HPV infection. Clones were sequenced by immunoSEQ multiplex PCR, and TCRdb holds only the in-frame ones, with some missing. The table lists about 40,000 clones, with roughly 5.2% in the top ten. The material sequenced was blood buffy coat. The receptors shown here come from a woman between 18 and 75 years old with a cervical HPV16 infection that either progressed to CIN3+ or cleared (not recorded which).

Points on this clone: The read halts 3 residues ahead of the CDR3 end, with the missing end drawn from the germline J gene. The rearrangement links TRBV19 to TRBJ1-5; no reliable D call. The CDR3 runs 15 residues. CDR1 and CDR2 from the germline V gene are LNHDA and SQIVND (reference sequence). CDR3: CASSNRAGGEDPQHF. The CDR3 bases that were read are TGTGCCAGTAGTAATCGAGCGGGAGGTGAAGATCCC.

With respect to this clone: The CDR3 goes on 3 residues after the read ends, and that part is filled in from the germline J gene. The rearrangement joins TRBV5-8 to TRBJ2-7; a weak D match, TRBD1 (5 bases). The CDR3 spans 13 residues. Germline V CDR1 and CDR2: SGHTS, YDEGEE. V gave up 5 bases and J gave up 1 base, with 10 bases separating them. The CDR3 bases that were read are TGTGCCAGCAGTATCAGGGAATCCTACGAG. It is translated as CASSIRESYE. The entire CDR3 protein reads CASSIRESYEQYF.

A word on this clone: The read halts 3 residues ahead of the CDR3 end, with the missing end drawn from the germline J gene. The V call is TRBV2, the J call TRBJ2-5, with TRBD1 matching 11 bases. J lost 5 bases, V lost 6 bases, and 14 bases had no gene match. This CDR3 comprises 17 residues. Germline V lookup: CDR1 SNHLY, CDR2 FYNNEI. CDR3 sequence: CASSSGTGGLAAETQYF. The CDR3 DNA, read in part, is TGTGCCAGCAGCTCCGGGACAGGGGGACTAGCTGCGGAGACC. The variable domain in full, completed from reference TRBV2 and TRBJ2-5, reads EPEVTQTPSHQVTQMGQEVILRCVPISNHLYFYWYRQILGQKVEFLVSFYNNEISEKSEIFDDQFSVERPDGSNFTLKIRSTKLEDSAMYFCASSSGTGGLAAETQYFGPGTRLLVL.

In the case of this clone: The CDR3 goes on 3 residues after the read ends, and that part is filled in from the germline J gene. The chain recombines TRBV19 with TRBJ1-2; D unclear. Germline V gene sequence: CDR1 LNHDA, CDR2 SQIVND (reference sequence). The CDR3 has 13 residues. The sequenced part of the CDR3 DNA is TGTGCCAGTAGTGCACTAGAGGCAGATACC. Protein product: CASSALEADT. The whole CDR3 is CASSALEADTYTF.

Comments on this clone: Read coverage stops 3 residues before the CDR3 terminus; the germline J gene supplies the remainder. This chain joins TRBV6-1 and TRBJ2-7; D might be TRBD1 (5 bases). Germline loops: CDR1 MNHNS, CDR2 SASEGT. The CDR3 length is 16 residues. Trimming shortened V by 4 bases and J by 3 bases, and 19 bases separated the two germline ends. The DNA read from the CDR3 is TGTGCCAGCAGTGTAACCCCAGTAGGGGTAAGCTACGAG. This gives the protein CASSVTPVGVSYE. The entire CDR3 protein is CASSVTPVGVSYEQYF.

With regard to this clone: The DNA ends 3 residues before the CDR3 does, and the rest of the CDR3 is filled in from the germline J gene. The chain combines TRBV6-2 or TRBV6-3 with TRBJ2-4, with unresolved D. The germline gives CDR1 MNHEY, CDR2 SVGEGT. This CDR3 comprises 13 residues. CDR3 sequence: CASSYRSRHGQYF. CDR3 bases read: TGTGCCAGCAGTTACAGGTCCCGACATGGT.

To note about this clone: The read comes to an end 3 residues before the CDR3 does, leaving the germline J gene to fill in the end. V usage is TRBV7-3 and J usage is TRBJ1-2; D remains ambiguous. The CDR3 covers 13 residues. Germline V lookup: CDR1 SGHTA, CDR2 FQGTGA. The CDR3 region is CASSPEAGWGYTF. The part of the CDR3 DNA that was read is TGTGCCAGCAGCCCCGAGGCGGGGTGGGGC.

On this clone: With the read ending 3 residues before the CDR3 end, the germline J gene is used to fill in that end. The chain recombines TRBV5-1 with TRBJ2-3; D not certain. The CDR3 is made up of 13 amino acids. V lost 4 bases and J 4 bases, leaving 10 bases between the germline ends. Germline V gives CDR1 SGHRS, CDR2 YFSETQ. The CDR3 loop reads CASSLGEADTQYF. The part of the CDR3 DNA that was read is TGCGCCAGCAGCCTGGGTGAGGCAGATACG. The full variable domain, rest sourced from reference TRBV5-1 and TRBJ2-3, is KAGVTQTPRYLIKTRGQQVTLSCSPISGHRSVSWYQQTPGQGLQFLFEYFSETQRNKGNFPGRFSGRQFSNSRSEMNVSTLELGDSALYLCASSLGEADTQYFGPGTRLTVL.

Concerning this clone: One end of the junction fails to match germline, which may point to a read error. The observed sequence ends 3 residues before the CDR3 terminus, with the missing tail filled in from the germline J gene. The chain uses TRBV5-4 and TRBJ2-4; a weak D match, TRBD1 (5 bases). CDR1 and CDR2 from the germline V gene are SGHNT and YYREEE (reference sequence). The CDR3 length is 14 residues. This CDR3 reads CASSLGQGKSIQYF. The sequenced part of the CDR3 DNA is TGTGCCAGCAGCTTGGGCCAGGGAAAAAGCATT.

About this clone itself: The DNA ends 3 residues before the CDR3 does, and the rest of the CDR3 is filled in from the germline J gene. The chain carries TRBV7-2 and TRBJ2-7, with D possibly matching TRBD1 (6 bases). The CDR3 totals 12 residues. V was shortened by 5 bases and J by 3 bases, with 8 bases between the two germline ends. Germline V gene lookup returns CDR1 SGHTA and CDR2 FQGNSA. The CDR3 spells CASSEQGYEQYF. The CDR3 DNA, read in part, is TGTGCCAGCAGCGAACAGGGCTACGAG.

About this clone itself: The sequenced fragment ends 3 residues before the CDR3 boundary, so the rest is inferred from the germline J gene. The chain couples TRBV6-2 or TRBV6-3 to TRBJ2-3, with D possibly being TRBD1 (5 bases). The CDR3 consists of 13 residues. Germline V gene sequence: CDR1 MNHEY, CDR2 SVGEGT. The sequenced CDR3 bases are TGTGCCAGCAGTTTAGGGGTCGGCGAGCCG. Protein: CASSLGVGEP. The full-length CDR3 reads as CASSLGVGEPQYF.

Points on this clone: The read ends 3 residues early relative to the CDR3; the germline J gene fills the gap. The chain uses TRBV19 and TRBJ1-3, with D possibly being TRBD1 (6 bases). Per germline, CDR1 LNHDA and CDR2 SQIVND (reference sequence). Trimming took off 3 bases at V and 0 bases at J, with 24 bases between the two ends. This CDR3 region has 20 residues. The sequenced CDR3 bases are TGTGCCAGTAGTATTTTGGCTTTTCGGGGGGGGCCCAGCTCTGGAAACACC. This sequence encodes CASSILAFRGGPSSGNT. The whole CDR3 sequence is CASSILAFRGGPSSGNTIYF.

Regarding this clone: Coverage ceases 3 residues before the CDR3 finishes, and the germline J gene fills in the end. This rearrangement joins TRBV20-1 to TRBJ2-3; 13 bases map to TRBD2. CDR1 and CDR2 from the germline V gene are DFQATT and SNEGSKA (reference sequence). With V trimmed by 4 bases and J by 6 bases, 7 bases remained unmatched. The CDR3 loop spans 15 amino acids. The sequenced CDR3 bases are TGCAGTGCTACCCGGACTAGCGGGAGTGGGGATACG. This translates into CSATRTSGSGDT. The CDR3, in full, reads CSATRTSGSGDTQYF.

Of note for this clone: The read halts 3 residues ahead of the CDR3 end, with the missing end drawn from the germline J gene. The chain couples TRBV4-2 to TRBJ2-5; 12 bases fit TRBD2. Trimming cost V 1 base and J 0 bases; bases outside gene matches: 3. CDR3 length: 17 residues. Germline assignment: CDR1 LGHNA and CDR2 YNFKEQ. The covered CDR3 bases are TGTGCCAGCAGCCAAGGGCTAGCGGGAGGGTACCAAGAGACC. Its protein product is CASSQGLAGGYQET. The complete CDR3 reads CASSQGLAGGYQETQYF.

Incomplete CDR3 DNA: TGCAGTGCTAGAGGCGCGGGAAATATCTACAATGAG. This translates into CSARGAGNIYNE. The whole CDR3 region reads CSARGAGNIYNEQFF. This chain uses TRBV20-1 with TRBJ2-1; possibly TRBD2 for D (6 bases). The CDR3 end is not reached by the read, which stops 3 residues before it; the germline J gene fills it in. V was clipped by 1 base and J by 3 bases, with 13 bases between them. The CDR3 totals 15 residues. The germline V gene encodes CDR1 DFQATT and CDR2 SNEGSKA (reference sequence).

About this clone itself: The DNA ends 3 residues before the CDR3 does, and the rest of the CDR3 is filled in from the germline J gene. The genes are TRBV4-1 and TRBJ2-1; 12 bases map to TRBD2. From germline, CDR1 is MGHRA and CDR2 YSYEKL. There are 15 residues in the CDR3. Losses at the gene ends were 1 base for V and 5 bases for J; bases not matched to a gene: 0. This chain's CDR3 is CASSQGLAGDNEQFF. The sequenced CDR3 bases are TGCGCCAGCAGCCAAGGACTAGCGGGAGACAATGAG.

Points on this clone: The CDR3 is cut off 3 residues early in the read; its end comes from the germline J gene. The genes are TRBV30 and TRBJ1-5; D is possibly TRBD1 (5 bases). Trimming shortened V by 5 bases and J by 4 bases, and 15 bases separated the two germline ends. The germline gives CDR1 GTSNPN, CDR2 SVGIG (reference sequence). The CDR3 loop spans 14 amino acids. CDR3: CAWATLGGNQPQHF. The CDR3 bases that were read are TGTGCCTGGGCCACCCTCGGGGGAAATCAGCCC.

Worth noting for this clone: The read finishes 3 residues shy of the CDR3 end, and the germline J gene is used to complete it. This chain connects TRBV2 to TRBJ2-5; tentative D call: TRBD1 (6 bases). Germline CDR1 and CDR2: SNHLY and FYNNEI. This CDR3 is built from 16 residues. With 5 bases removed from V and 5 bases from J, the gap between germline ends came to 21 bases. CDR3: CASSIMGTRSGETQYF. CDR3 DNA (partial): TGTGCCAGCAGTATAATGGGGACAAGGTCGGGGGAGACC.

The CDR3 DNA, read in part, is TGTGCCAGCCTCATACCAACAGGGGCCGACTACGAG. Amino acids: CASLIPTGADYE. The CDR3, in full, reads CASLIPTGADYEQYF. The rearrangement links TRBV2 to TRBJ2-7, with 7 bases aligning to TRBD1. From the germline J gene comes the end of the CDR3, since the read stops 3 residues before it. V gave up 8 bases and J gave up 3 bases; unmatched junction bases: 13. CDR1 is SNHLY, CDR2 FYNNEI, per germline. The CDR3 sequence is 15 residues long.